This T cell receptor beta chain was retrieved from a study of blood T cells in healthy people across ages. Study conclusions and caveats: The study could not conclusively compare naive and antigen-experienced cells, given its unsorted PBMCs. Because donor CMV status was unknown, expanded clonotype changes were possibly confounded.

Deletions cut 4 bases from V and 3 bases from J, with 14 bases between. This CDR3 has 15 residues. Germline V lookup: CDR1 SGDLS, CDR2 YYNGEE. Remarks on this clonotype: Its antigen is not identified.

A second PCR of 7 to 11 cycles used a sample-barcoded 5' primer and a J-beta primer mix. Each CDR3 protein gets one entry after TCRdb re-called the 5' RACE reads with MiXCR. The table has 800,000 or so distinct CDR3 sequences, around 25% seen once; the top ten hold under 4.5%. These same data were also listed under a study on T cells of mothers and their children. Per that paper: Related pairs of mothers and children showed slightly higher, non-significant overlap versus unrelated pairs.

Sequencing was carried out using blood. The receptor comes from a boy aged 10-17 years in good health. The chain employs TRBV9 and TRBJ2-1; D gene ambiguous. CDR3 DNA: TGTGCCAGCAGCCCAGCGTTAAGGGACTACAATGAGCAGTTCTTC. It yields the protein CASSPALRDYNEQFF.